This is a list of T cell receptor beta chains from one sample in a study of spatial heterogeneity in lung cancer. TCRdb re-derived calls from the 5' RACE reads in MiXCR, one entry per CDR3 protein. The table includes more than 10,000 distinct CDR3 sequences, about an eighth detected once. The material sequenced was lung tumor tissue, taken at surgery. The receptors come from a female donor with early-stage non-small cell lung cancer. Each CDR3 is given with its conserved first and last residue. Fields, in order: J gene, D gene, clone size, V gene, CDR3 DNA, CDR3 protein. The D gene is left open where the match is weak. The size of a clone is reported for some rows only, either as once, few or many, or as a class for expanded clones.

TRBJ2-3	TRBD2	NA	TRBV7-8	TGTGCCAGCAGCCAGCTAGCGGGGAGCACAGATACGCAGTATTTT	CASSQLAGSTDTQYF
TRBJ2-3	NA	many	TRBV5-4	TGTGCCAGCAGCTTGCAAGGGTCCCCAGATACGCAGTATTTT	CASSLQGSPDTQYF
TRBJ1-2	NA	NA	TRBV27	TGTGCCAGCAGTTCGACAGGTGCTACTGGCTACACCTTC	CASSSTGATGYTF
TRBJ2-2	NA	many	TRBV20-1	TGCAGTGCTTGGACAGCACCGAACACCGGGGAGCTGTTTTTT	CSAWTAPNTGELFF
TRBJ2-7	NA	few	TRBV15	TGTGCCACCAGCAGAGATGAGTCATTATACGAGCAGTACTTC	CATSRDESLYEQYF
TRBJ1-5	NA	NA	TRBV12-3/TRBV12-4	TGTGCCAGCAGTTTTGGGCAGCCCCAGCATTTT	CASSFGQPQHF
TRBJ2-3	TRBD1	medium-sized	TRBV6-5	TGTGCCAGCAGAGGTCCAACCCTGGACAGGTCTAGCACAGATACGCAGTATTTT	CASRGPTLDRSSTDTQYF
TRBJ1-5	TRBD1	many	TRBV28	TGTGCCAGCAGTACTACCGGGACAGGGTTAGGTCAGCCCCAGCATTTT	CASSTTGTGLGQPQHF
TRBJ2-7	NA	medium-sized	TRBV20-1	TGCAGTGCTACAGGCGGAGACTACGAGCAGTACTTC	CSATGGDYEQYF
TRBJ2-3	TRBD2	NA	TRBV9	TGTGCCAGCAGCTCATCGGGGGGGCATTGGTCCGATACGCAGTATTTT	CASSSSGGHWSDTQYF
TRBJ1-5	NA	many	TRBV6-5	TGTGCCAGCAGTTACTCTGTCCCGGGGTCGGACAGCAATCAGCCCCAGCATTTT	CASSYSVPGSDSNQPQHF
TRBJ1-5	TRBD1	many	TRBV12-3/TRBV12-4	TGTGCCAGCAGTCGGACAGGGGGAAATCAGCCCCAGCATTTT	CASSRTGGNQPQHF
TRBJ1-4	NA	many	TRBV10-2	TGCGCCAGCAGTCGGAGTAATGAAAAACTGTTTTTT	CASSRSNEKLFF
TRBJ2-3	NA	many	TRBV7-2	TGTGCCAGCAGCTTAGGACAACGGACAAGCACAGATACGCAGTATTTT	CASSLGQRTSTDTQYF
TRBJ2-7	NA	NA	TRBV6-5	TGTGCCAGCAGAGGGGGGAGGGCCTACGAGCAGTACTTC	CASRGGRAYEQYF
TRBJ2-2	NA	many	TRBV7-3	TGTGCCAGCAGCTTGTCCCACACCGGGGAGCTGTTTTTT	CASSLSHTGELFF
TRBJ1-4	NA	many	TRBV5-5	TGTGCCAGCAGCTTGAACGGAGGAAACGAAAAACTGTTTTTT	CASSLNGGNEKLFF
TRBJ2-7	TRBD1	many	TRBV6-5	TGTGCCAGCAGTTACCAGACAGGGGTTTTATACGAGCAGTACTTC	CASSYQTGVLYEQYF
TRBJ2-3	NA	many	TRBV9	TGTGCCAGCAGTTCCAGCGGGCAAGATACGCAGTATTTT	CASSSSGQDTQYF
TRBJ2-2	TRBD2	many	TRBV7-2	TGTGCCAGCAGCTTAGGGACTAGTATTAGGGCCGGGGAGCTGTTTTTT	CASSLGTSIRAGELFF
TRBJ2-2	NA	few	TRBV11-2	TGTGCCAGCAGCCCTCGTGAGGGGCCCGGGGAGCTGTTTTTT	CASSPREGPGELFF
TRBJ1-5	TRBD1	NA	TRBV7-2	TGTGCCAGCAGCTTAGATGGACAGGGCAATCAGCCCCAGCATTTT	CASSLDGQGNQPQHF
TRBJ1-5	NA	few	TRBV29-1	TGCAGCGTTATAATATCCGGTTCCTATAGCAATCAGCCCCAGCATTTT	CSVIISGSYSNQPQHF
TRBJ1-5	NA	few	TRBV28	TGTGCCAGCAGGTCTAGCAATCAGCCCCAGCATTTT	CASRSSNQPQHF
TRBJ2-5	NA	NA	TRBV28	TGTGCCAGCAGTTCACCGCCAGCGGGCCCCAACCGAGCCCAGTACTTC	CASSSPPAGPNRAQYF
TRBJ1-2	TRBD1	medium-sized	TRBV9	TGTGCCAGCAGCGCCCGGACAGGGGCAAACTATGGCTACACCTTC	CASSARTGANYGYTF
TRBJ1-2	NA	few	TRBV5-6	TGTGCCAGCAGCTTGCCGGGGGCGCCGGATGGCTACACCTTC	CASSLPGAPDGYTF
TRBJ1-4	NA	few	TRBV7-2	TGTGCCAGCAGCTTAGGACAGGCCGATGAAAAACTGTTTTTT	CASSLGQADEKLFF
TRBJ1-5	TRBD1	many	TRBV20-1	TGCAGTGCTAGAGAGGCAGGGGGGGATCAGCCCCAGCATTTT	CSAREAGGDQPQHF
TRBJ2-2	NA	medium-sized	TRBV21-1	TGTGCCAGCAGCCGAACTCCGGGACAGGTCCTATCTCCGAACACCGGGGAGCTGTTTTTT	CASSRTPGQVLSPNTGELFF
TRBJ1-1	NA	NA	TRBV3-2	TGTGCCAGCGAATTCCTCAAGGTTGGGGCTTTCTTT	CASEFLKVGAFF
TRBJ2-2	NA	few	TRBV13	TGTGCCAGCAGCTTAGGCGGAGTAGCGGCAACGAACACCGGGGAGCTGTTTTTT	CASSLGGVAATNTGELFF
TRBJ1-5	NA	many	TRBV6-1	TGTGCCAGCAGTGAATTCGGTCAGATGAATCAGCCCCAGCATTTT	CASSEFGQMNQPQHF
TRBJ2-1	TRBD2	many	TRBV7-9	TGTGCCAGCAGCTTAGGTAGGACTAGCGTCAATGAGCAGTTCTTC	CASSLGRTSVNEQFF
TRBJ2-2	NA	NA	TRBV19	TGTGCCAGTAGTATAAGGGCCGGGGAGCTGTTTTTT	CASSIRAGELFF
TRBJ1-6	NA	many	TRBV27	TGTGCCAGCAGTTCCGGACACAATTCACCCCTCCACTTT	CASSSGHNSPLHF
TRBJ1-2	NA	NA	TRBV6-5	TGTGCCAGCACCAACTGGGCGGGGGGCAATCTTTATGGCTACACCTTC	CASTNWAGGNLYGYTF
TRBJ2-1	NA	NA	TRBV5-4	TGTGCCAGCAGCTTGGCCTCAAGAGCCGTCAATGAGCAGTTCTTC	CASSLASRAVNEQFF
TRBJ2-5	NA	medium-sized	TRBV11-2	TGTGCCAGCAGCTTAACAGGGCCAGAGACCCAGTACTTC	CASSLTGPETQYF
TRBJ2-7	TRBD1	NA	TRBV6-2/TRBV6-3	TGTGCCAGCAGAAGACAGGGGGTAATCGCCTACGAGCAGTACTTC	CASRRQGVIAYEQYF
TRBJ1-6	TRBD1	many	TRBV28	TGTGCCAGCAGTCCGGGACAGGGGAAAACACCCCTCCACTTT	CASSPGQGKTPLHF
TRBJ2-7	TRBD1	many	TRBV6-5	TGTGCCAGCAGTTACTCGAGTCACAGGGGCGAGCAGTACTTC	CASSYSSHRGEQYF
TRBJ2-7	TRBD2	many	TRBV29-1	TGCAGCGTTCTCGGACTAGCGGGAGTGCGCTACGAGCAGTACTTC	CSVLGLAGVRYEQYF
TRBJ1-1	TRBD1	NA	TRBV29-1	TGCAGCGCTCCGGGACAGCTCACTGAAGCTTTCTTT	CSAPGQLTEAFF
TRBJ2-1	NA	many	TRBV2	TGTGCCAGCAGAAGGGAGATGGGGACCGTTTGGGGGTACAATGAGCAGTTCTTC	CASRREMGTVWGYNEQFF
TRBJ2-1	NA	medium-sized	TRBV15	TGTGCCACCAGCAGAGATCGCAATGAGCAGTTCTTC	CATSRDRNEQFF
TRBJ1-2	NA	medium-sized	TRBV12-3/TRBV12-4	TGTGCCAGCTCCGAATTGGGGGGCTACACCTTC	CASSELGGYTF
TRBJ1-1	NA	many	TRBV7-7	TGTGCTAGCAGCCTAACAGTGAACACTGAAGCTTTCTTT	CASSLTVNTEAFF
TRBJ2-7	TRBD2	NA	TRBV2	TGTGCCAGCTTTCGGGGCGCGGGGGTCGAGCAGTACTTC	CASFRGAGVEQYF
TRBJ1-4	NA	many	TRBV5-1	TGCGCCAGCAGCTTGGATGTCAGGGCAACTAATGAAAAACTGTTTTTT	CASSLDVRATNEKLFF
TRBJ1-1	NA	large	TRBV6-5	TGTGCCAGCTGTAAACAGGGAAGCACTGAAGCTTTCTTT	CASCKQGSTEAFF
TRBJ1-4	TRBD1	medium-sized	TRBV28	TGTGCCAGCAGCTCGACAGGGGTCGGCGAAAAACTGTTTTTT	CASSSTGVGEKLFF
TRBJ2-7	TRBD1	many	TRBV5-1	TGCGCCAGCACCGGGACAGGGCTTTCCGAGCAGTACTTC	CASTGTGLSEQYF
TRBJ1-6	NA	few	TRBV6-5	TGTGCCAGCAGAAGACCCGGGGTTAGGGGTTCACCCCTCCACTTT	CASRRPGVRGSPLHF
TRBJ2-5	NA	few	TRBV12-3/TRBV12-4	TGTGCCAGCAGTAAGGGCGGGCGAGAGACCCAGTACTTC	CASSKGGRETQYF